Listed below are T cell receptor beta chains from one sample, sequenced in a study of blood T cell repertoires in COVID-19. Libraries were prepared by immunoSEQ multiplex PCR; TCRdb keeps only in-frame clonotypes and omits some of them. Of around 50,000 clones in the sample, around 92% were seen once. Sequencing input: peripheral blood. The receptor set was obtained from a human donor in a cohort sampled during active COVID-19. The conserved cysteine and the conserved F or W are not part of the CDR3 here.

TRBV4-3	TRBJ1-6	ASSRTESSYNSPLH
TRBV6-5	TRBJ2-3	ASKMARASADTQY
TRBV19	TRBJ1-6	ASSIRNSPLH
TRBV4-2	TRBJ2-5	ASSQDRSWLAGGRYQETQY
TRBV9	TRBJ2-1	ASSTRDRGSYNEQF
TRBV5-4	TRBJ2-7	ASSLALAGGLLEQY
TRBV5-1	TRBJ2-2	ASSLGTIGIGELF
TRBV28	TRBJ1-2	ASRHSTGFTYGYT
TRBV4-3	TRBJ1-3	ASSQELGGGNSGNTIY
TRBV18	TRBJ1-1	ASSPGANTEAF
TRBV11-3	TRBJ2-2	ASSLYDRGLTGELF
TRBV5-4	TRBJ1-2	ASSLGDRPNYGYT
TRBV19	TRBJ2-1	ASSRTGSQNEQF
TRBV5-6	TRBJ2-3	ASSSPGLAGSTDTQY
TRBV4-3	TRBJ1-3	ASSQVSGTDSGNTIY
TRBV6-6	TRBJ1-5	ASTKDSSNQPQH
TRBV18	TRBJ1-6	ASSRDRKNSPLH
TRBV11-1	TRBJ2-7	ASSRRGTGISYEQY
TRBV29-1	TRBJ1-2	SVVSPAGDYGYT
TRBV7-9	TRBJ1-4	ASSWGQGDEKLF
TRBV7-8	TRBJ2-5	ASSSIRDRGMGETQY
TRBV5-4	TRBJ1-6	ASSWGGSGTKNSPLH
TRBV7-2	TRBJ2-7	ASGKYGTSSGYEQY
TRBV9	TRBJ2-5	ASSFSGEQETQY
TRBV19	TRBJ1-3	ASSISRQGTGNTIY
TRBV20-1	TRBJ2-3	SASNRREFTDTQY
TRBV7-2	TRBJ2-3	ASSLRGASGATDTQY
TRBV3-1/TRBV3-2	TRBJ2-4	ASSQGNWGDIQY
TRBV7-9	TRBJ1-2	ASSPWSDSDYGYT
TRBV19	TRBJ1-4	ASSIETGATNEKLF
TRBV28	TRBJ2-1	ASSTRVRNNEQF
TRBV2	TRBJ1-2	ASSEADRDYYGYT
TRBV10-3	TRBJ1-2	AISPQGGANYGYT
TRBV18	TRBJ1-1	ASSPTGNTEAF
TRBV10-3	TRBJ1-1	ASAGGDGEAF
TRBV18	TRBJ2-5	ASSLHRGRETQY
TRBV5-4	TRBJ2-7	ASSLETQISYEQY
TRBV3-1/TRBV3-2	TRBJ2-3	ASSQGGGAFTDTQY
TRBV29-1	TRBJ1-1	SVKPLMNTEAF
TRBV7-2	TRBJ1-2	ASSGQGWGGGGYT
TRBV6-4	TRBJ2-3	ASSDSGGRGTDTQY
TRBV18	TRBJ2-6	ASSPTLSGANVLT
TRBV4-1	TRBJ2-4	ASSQANGRAIINIQY
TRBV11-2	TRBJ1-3	ASSSWTGLSGNTIY
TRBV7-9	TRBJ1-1	ASRGRDRHLEAF
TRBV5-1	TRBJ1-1	ASSPTGENTEAF
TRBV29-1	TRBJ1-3	SVGDRLNTGNTIY
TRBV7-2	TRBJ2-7	ASSGTGGAVYEQY
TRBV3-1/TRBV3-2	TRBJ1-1	ASSHLAVMSSSTEAF
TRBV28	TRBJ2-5	ASSLDTQETQY
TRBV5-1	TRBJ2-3	ASSLGLAVTDTQY
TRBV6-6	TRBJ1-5	ASSYSMGGFNQPQH
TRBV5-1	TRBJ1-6	ASSSINDRGSNSPLH
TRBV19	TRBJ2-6	ASSTPLGRDRSFSGANVLT
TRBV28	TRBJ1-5	ASSFREQPQH